Following are 23 T cell receptor beta chains from one sample sequenced in a study of blood T cells in healthy people across ages. The use of a sample-barcoded 5' primer and a J-beta primer mix characterized a second PCR of roughly 6 to 12 cycles. MiXCR, run by TCRdb on the 5' RACE reads, gives a single entry per CDR3 protein. The table records about a million distinct CDR3 sequences, approximately 50% of them present only once. Sequencing was carried out using blood. These receptors all come from a woman in her fifties or sixties in good health.

The rearrangement links TRBV6-6 to TRBJ1-1, with a possible D match to TRBD1 (5 bases). Between the trimmed V and J ends, which lost 4 bases and 7 bases, there was a span of 10 bases. The CDR3 totals 12 residues. The germline CDR1 and CDR2 sequences are MNHNY and SVGAGI (reference sequence). The CDR3 DNA sequence: TGTGCCAGCAGTTGGGTGGGACGTGAAGCTTTCTTT. It specifies CASSWVGREAFF.

The chain uses TRBV6-2 or TRBV6-3 and TRBJ1-1; D remains unclear. V was trimmed by 5 bases and J by 4 bases, leaving 11 bases between them. The CDR3 consists of 13 residues. Germline CDR1 is MNHEY and CDR2 is SVGEGT. The CDR3 bases are TGTGCCAGCAGTGCGGGGAGGGCCACTGAAGCTTTCTTT. Amino acids: CASSAGRATEAFF.

The chain is built from TRBV20-1 and TRBJ1-1; D not resolved. Germline V gene data show CDR1 as DFQATT and CDR2 as SNEGSKA (reference sequence). The CDR3 loop spans 13 amino acids. V shed 5 bases and J shed 1 base, with 11 bases lying between them. The CDR3 sequence: CSAQELRNTEAFF. Written as DNA, the CDR3 is TGCAGTGCTCAGGAATTGAGGAACACTGAAGCTTTCTTT.

This clonotype has more than one count but fewer than ten. The V call is TRBV20-1, the J call TRBJ2-1; maybe TRBD2 (6 bases). The germline V and J ends were trimmed by 5 bases and 9 bases, with 14 bases remaining between them. Germline CDR1 is DFQATT and CDR2 is SNEGSKA (reference sequence). CDR3 size: 12 residues. CDR3 nucleotide sequence: TGCAGTGCTCGGGCGGGACTCTCTGAGCAGTTCTTC. As protein: CSARAGLSEQFF.

This clonotype has a handful of counts. The chain employs TRBV20-1 and TRBJ2-4, with D unresolved. The CDR3 sequence is 14 residues long. The germline V and J ends were trimmed by 0 bases and 3 bases, with 9 bases remaining between them. Germline CDR1 and CDR2: DFQATT and SNEGSKA (reference sequence). DNA of the CDR3: TGCAGTGCTAGAGATAATTATGTCAAAAACATTCAGTACTTC. Translating gives CSARDNYVKNIQYF.

The chain uses TRBV27 and TRBJ2-1; 14 bases match TRBD2. From germline, CDR1 is MNHEY and CDR2 SMNVEV (reference sequence). CDR3 length equals 16 residues. V lost 5 bases, J lost 9 bases, and 9 bases stayed unmatched. CDR3 nucleotide sequence: TGTGCCAGCAGTACGAGACTAGCGGGAGGGCCACGTGAGCAGTTCTTC. Translated: CASSTRLAGGPREQFF.

The gene calls are TRBV24-1 and TRBJ2-5, with D tentatively TRBD1 or TRBD2 (6 bases each). Germline V gene lookup returns CDR1 KGHDR and CDR2 SFDVKD. V gave up 0 bases and J gave up 5 bases, with 12 bases separating them. The CDR3 contains 15 residues. The CDR3 protein is CATSDLTGGGETQYF. In nucleotides, the CDR3 is TGTGCCACCAGTGATTTGACCGGGGGCGGGGAGACCCAGTACTTC.

This clonotype has only a few counts. CDR3 amino acids: CASSYLRQGRVEQFF. The CDR3 DNA reads TGTGCCAGCAGTTACCTCCGACAGGGTCGGGTGGAGCAGTTCTTC. The chain links TRBV6-2 or TRBV6-3 to TRBJ2-1; 7 nucleotides agree with TRBD1. V gave up 2 bases and J gave up 10 bases; unmatched junction bases: 11. Germline values: CDR1 MNHEY, CDR2 SVGEGT. The CDR3 covers 15 residues.

This clonotype was seen a few times. This sequence joins TRBV12-3 or TRBV12-4 and TRBJ1-5; D uncertain. The CDR3 sequence is 14 residues long. The V and J ends lost 2 bases and 6 bases respectively, with 11 bases between them. CDR3 bases: TGTGCCAGCAGTTTATCTGGTTTTAGTCAGCCCCAGCATTTT. This codes for CASSLSGFSQPQHF.

The sample holds many counts of this clonotype. The rearrangement joins TRBV20-1 to TRBJ2-7; 8 nucleotides agree with TRBD1. Losses at the gene ends were 3 bases for V and 3 bases for J; bases not matched to a gene: 4. Germline V gene lookup returns CDR1 DFQATT and CDR2 SNEGSKA (reference sequence). The CDR3 contains 13 residues. As DNA, the CDR3 is TGCAGTGCTAGCGGACAGGGCCTCTACGAGCAGTACTTC. Translation gives CSASGQGLYEQYF.

This clonotype was counted many times. The CDR3 reads CASSWGTGDAYEQYF. CDR3 bases: TGTGCCAGCAGTTGGGGGACAGGCGACGCCTACGAGCAGTACTTC. J is TRBJ2-7 and V is TRBV27; the match to TRBD1 covers 8 bases. Losses at the gene ends were 4 bases for V and 2 bases for J; bases not matched to a gene: 7. Germline V gene data show CDR1 as MNHEY and CDR2 as SMNVEV (reference sequence). This CDR3 contains 15 residues.

V gene TRBV11-1 combines with J gene TRBJ2-3; no definite D call. The V and J ends lost 4 bases and 5 bases respectively, with 19 bases between them. This CDR3 comprises 16 residues. Germline CDR1 reads SGHAT; CDR2 reads FQDESV (reference sequence). As DNA, the CDR3 is TGTGCCAGCAGCTCACCCCCGGGTCTAAGGGAAGATACGCAGTATTTT. Its translation is CASSSPPGLREDTQYF.

This clonotype was counted between two and nine times. This chain links TRBV5-1 with TRBJ2-1, with 11 bases that match TRBD1. The CDR3 has 16 residues. The ends lost 4 bases at V and 4 bases at J; junction bases unmatched: 7. Per the germline V gene, CDR1 is SGHRS and CDR2 is YFSETQ. In DNA, the CDR3 is TGCGCCAGCAGCGGCGGGACAGGGGGTATTTACAATGAGCAGTTCTTC. Amino acid sequence: CASSGGTGGIYNEQFF.

This clonotype was detected only a few times. V usage is TRBV12-3 or TRBV12-4 and J usage is TRBJ2-1; D possibly matches TRBD1 or TRBD2 (7 bases each). Between the trimmed V and J ends, which lost 5 bases and 4 bases, there was a span of 12 bases. The CDR3 extends over 14 amino acids. The CDR3 DNA reads as TGTGCCAGCAGTGTCCAGGGGGGGTACAATGAGCAGTTCTTC. Translation gives CASSVQGGYNEQFF.

J is TRBJ2-5 and V is TRBV5-6; 8 nucleotides align to TRBD1. Germline loops: CDR1 SGHDT, CDR2 YYEEEE. V was clipped by 1 base and J by 5 bases; unmatched bases: 10. The CDR3 has 16 amino acids. The CDR3 coding sequence is TGTGCCAGCAGCTTGCAGGGGGCAAGGGTACGGGAGACCCAGTACTTC. Translating gives CASSLQGARVRETQYF.

This rearrangement joins TRBV4-3 to TRBJ2-1; a weak D match, TRBD1 (6 bases). V was pared by 3 bases and J by 8 bases, with 11 bases between. The CDR3 spans 13 residues. From germline, CDR1 is LGHNA and CDR2 YSLEER. The CDR3 DNA reads as TGCGCCAGCAGCCAGGCAAACAGGGATGAGCAGTTCTTC. Translated, it gives CASSQANRDEQFF.

The rearrangement uses TRBV6-5 and TRBJ2-1; D might be TRBD2 (6 bases). The J call may not be correct, given that the DNA end is closer to TRBJ2-7. In germline, CDR1 is MNHEY, CDR2 SVGAGI. The CDR3 sequence is 15 residues long. The CDR3: CASSSGTQIYNEQYF. CDR3 nucleotides: TGTGCCAGCAGTTCCGGGACTCAAATCTACAATGAGCAGTACTTC.

The rearrangement joins TRBV6-1 to TRBJ1-2; 7 positions agree with TRBD1. The V gene end was trimmed by 4 bases and the J gene end by 7 bases; junction bases not matched to a gene: 18. In germline, CDR1 is MNHNS, CDR2 SASEGT. This CDR3 comprises 17 residues. CDR3 residues: CASSAVFLQGSGSGYTF. The CDR3 DNA is TGTGCCAGCAGTGCCGTATTCTTACAGGGGTCGGGTTCTGGCTACACCTTC.

The V and J genes are TRBV4-1 and TRBJ2-3; D is ambiguous. CDR1 and CDR2 from the germline V gene are MGHRA and YSYEKL. Trimming took 6 bases from V and 5 from J, leaving 12 bases between them. The CDR3 loop spans 13 amino acids. The CDR3 protein is CASSTPPEDTQYF. DNA of the CDR3: TGCGCCAGCAGTACACCCCCAGAAGATACGCAGTATTTT.

A remark on this clonotype: Its ends do not fully match the called genes, so a read error is possible. This chain uses TRBV28 with TRBJ2-7, with a tentative D call TRBD1 (6 bases). Near its end, the DNA agrees better with TRBJ2-5, so the J call may be wrong. This CDR3 has 13 amino acids. Per the germline V gene, CDR1 is MDHEN and CDR2 is SYDVKM. In nucleotides, the CDR3 is TGCGCCAGCAGTCGCCGGGACAAGGAGACCCAGTACTTC. Translating it yields CASSRRDKETQYF.

The chain employs TRBV4-2 and TRBJ2-7; D may be TRBD2 (6 bases). CDR3 length: 15 amino acids. CDR1 is LGHNA and CDR2 is YNFKEQ in the germline V gene. Trimming left V 0 bases short and J 12 bases short, with 21 bases between. CDR3 amino acids: CASSQEGSGVRKLYF. In DNA, the CDR3 is TGTGCCAGCAGCCAAGAAGGTAGCGGCGTCAGGAAGTTGTACTTC.

The genes are TRBV6-1 and TRBJ2-7; possibly TRBD2 for D (5 bases). This CDR3 spans 15 amino acids. CDR1 and CDR2 from the germline V gene are MNHNS and SASEGT. The V gene lost 2 bases and the J gene lost 0 bases, with 11 bases spanning the gap. The CDR3 DNA is TGTGCCAGCAGTGAAACCCCTAGCAGCTCCTACGAGCAGTACTTC. It is translated as CASSETPSSSYEQYF.

The gene calls are TRBV5-6 and TRBJ2-1; 10 bases match TRBD2. The ends lost 5 bases at V and 8 bases at J; junction bases unmatched: 16. Germline CDR1 SGHDT, CDR2 YYEEEE. CDR3 length: 17 residues. The CDR3 sequence is CASRREKAGGRTDEQFF. In DNA, the CDR3 is TGTGCCAGCAGACGAGAAAAAGCGGGAGGGCGGACGGATGAGCAGTTCTTC.